Listed below are T cell receptor beta chains from one sample, sequenced in a study of shared clonotypes between healthy human individuals. TCRdb's table, derived via immunoSEQ multiplex PCR, lists solely in-frame clones and lacks some. Of 400,000 to 500,000 clones detected, around 78% appear once; the ten largest clones hold about an eighth. The sequencing sample was made of PBMCs. These receptors all come from a woman in her thirties or forties in good health. Some clones in this sample may be carry-over from other donors' samples. Both conserved end residues are part of each CDR3. Fields, in order: D gene, J gene, V gene, clone size, CDR3 DNA, CDR3 protein. The D gene is left open where the match is weak. Expanded clones are given a class, and other clones once, few, many or no size at all.

>NA|TRBJ2-5|TRBV14|NA
TGTGCCAGCAGCCCATACACTCAAGAGACCCAGTACTTC
CASSPYTQETQYF
>NA|TRBJ2-2|TRBV10-1|many
TGCGCCAGCAGTGTTCCGGGAACCGGGGAGCTGTTTTTT
CASSVPGTGELFF
>NA|TRBJ2-1|TRBV29-1|NA
TGCAGCGTGGGCTGGGGGTACAATGAGCAGTTCTTC
CSVGWGYNEQFF
>NA|TRBJ2-6|TRBV18|once
TGTGCCAGCTCCCAGGACAGTGGGGCTGGGGCCAACGTCCTGACTTTC
CASSQDSGAGANVLTF
>NA|TRBJ2-7|TRBV4-2|few
TGTGCCAGCAGCCCGGGGATGCGGGACTCTTCCTACGAGCAGTACTTC
CASSPGMRDSSYEQYF
>NA|TRBJ2-1|TRBV7-3|few
TGTGCCAGCAGCTTAAGTGGTTCCTTGAGGAATGAGCAGTTCTTC
CASSLSGSLRNEQFF
>NA|TRBJ2-7|TRBV5-4|many
TGTGCCAGCAGCTTTCGACAGTCCTACGAGCAGTACTTC
CASSFRQSYEQYF
>TRBD2|TRBJ2-3|TRBV2|NA
TGTGCCAGCAGTGAGTTGACTAGCGGAGATACGCAGTATTTT
CASSELTSGDTQYF
>TRBD2|TRBJ2-3|TRBV19|NA
TGTGCCAGTAGTATGTTGTTAGCGGGAGCATGGGTGGCCGATACGCAGTATTTT
CASSMLLAGAWVADTQYF
>TRBD2|TRBJ2-3|TRBV18|NA
TGTGCCAGCTCACCAGGACTAGCGGGAGTTTCGCAGTATTTC
CASSPGLAGVSQYF
>TRBD1|TRBJ2-3|TRBV4-1|NA
TGCGCCAGCAGCCAAGCCTCGGGACAGGGGCCAGCAGATACGCAGTATTTT
CASSQASGQGPADTQYF
>NA|TRBJ2-3|TRBV29-1|NA
TGCAGCGTTGAACTGGGGGATTGGGGTCCAGATACGCAGTATTTT
CSVELGDWGPDTQYF
>NA|TRBJ1-1|TRBV6-1|few
TGTGCCAGCAGTGCGGGCCACCAGGGAAGCACTGAAGCTTTCTTT
CASSAGHQGSTEAFF
>NA|TRBJ1-5|TRBV6-5|NA
TGTGCCAGCAGTTACTCGGGGGCGCCGGGACAGCCCCAGCATTTT
CASSYSGAPGQPQHF
>NA|TRBJ1-5|TRBV19|NA
TGCGCCAGTAGTATAGTCGGCACCTATCAGCCCCAGCATTTT
CASSIVGTYQPQHF
>TRBD1|TRBJ2-4|TRBV4-1|many
TGCGCCAGCAGCCCCGGGCGACAGGGGAAAAACATTCAGTACTTC
CASSPGRQGKNIQYF
>NA|TRBJ2-7|TRBV10-3|once
TGTGCCATCAGTGACTGGTCTGCCGGGTATGACGAGCAGTACTTC
CAISDWSAGYDEQYF
>TRBD1|TRBJ1-2|TRBV5-4|NA
TGTGCCAGCAGCTTTGACAGGGGGCTAGGCTATGGCTACACCTTC
CASSFDRGLGYGYTF
>NA|TRBJ1-1|TRBV20-1|NA
TGCAGTGCTAGAGGACAACTTGACGCTTTCTTT
CSARGQLDAFF
>NA|TRBJ2-1|TRBV11-2|NA
TGTGCCAGCAGCAGGGACCTCAATGAGCAGTTCTTC
CASSRDLNEQFF
>NA|TRBJ1-1|TRBV6-5|NA
TGTGCCAGCAGCCGTGGATCCCAGAACACTGAAGCTTCCTTT
CASSRGSQNTEASF
>NA|TRBJ2-6|TRBV7-3|NA
TGTGCCAGCAGCTTCCAGCAAGGGAGCTCGGGCGTCCTGACTTTC
CASSFQQGSSGVLTF
>TRBD2|TRBJ2-1|TRBV7-8|NA
TGTGCCAGCAGCATTAGACTAGCGGGAGGTGGGGTTCGAGGGGATGAGCAGTTCTTC
CASSIRLAGGGVRGDEQFF
>TRBD1|TRBJ1-1|TRBV6-5|NA
TGTGCCAGCAGTTCCTCGGTTTACGGGACAGGGATCGAAGCTTTCTTT
CASSSSVYGTGIEAFF
>NA|TRBJ1-1|TRBV30|many
TGTGCCTGGAGTGTAACGGAGATGAACACTGAAGCTTTCTTT
CAWSVTEMNTEAFF
>TRBD1|TRBJ1-2|TRBV4-1|NA
TGCGCCAGCAGCCAAGAGGCAGGGGGGGCTAACTATGGCTACACCTTC
CASSQEAGGANYGYTF
>NA|TRBJ2-5|TRBV7-2|few
TGTGCCAGCAGCTACCCCGGGACTCAGCAAGAGACCCAGTACTTC
CASSYPGTQQETQYF
>NA|TRBJ1-4|TRBV29-1|few
TGCAGCGTTGCCCTACAGGCAACTAATGAAAAACTGTTTTTT
CSVALQATNEKLFF
>NA|TRBJ2-1|TRBV2|NA
TGTGCCAGCAGTGTGGAGAACCGCAATGAGCAGTTCTTC
CASSVENRNEQFF
>TRBD2|TRBJ2-1|TRBV11-2|NA
TGTGCCAGCAGCTGGGGGACTAGCGGGAGATCCTACAATGAGCAGTTCTTC
CASSWGTSGRSYNEQFF
>NA|TRBJ2-1|TRBV4-3|NA
TGCGCCAGCAGCCAAGATCCGCCAGGGGGGTACAATGAGCAGTTCTTC
CASSQDPPGGYNEQFF
>NA|TRBJ2-1|TRBV5-6|NA
TGTGCCAGCAGCTTGAATTATCAAGCGGAGCAGTTCTTC
CASSLNYQAEQFF
>TRBD1|TRBJ2-7|TRBV29-1|NA
TGCAGCGTAGCCCCCACAGGGGGCGAGCAGTACTTC
CSVAPTGGEQYF
>NA|TRBJ1-1|TRBV6-5|once
TGTGCCAGCAGTATGGCCAGGGCCCACACTGAAGCTTTCTTT
CASSMARAHTEAFF
>TRBD1|TRBJ1-2|TRBV7-8|NA
TGTGCCAGCAGCTTAAGGGCAGGGGGGAACTATGGCTACACCTTC
CASSLRAGGNYGYTF
>TRBD2|TRBJ2-7|TRBV6-6|NA
TGTGCCAGCAGTTACAGCGCTAGCGGGTACGAGCAGTACTTC
CASSYSASGYEQYF
>NA|TRBJ1-1|TRBV7-7|NA
TGTGCTAGCAGCTTTGAAGGGTTTGGCACTGAAGCTTTCTTT
CASSFEGFGTEAFF
>NA|TRBJ2-7|TRBV28|NA
TGTGCCAGCAGTACCCCTCCGGGCGGTATAGGGGAGTACTTC
CASSTPPGGIGEYF
>TRBD1|TRBJ2-3|TRBV19|few
TGTGCCAGTAGTATAACAGGGGCAGGGGGTGAGGATACGCAGTATTTT
CASSITGAGGEDTQYF
>NA|TRBJ2-1|TRBV11-2|NA
TGTGCCAGCAGCTTAGCGGAGTACAATGAGCAGTTCTTC
CASSLAEYNEQFF
>NA|TRBJ2-3|TRBV5-5|once
TGTGCCAGCAGCTTGGCAACTAGCACAGATACGCAGTATTTT
CASSLATSTDTQYF
>NA|TRBJ1-1|TRBV7-9|NA
TGTGCCAGCAGCTTCACAGGGATAGCTGAAGCTTTCTTT
CASSFTGIAEAFF
>NA|TRBJ1-5|TRBV28|NA
TGTGCCAGCACCCCGGGGGGTGCAGAGGTTGGCAATCAGCCCCAGCATTTT
CASTPGGAEVGNQPQHF
>NA|TRBJ2-4|TRBV30|once
TGTGCCTGGAGGGAGGGGGAACTAGCTGCAGCCAAAAACATTCAGTACTTC
CAWREGELAAAKNIQYF
>NA|TRBJ1-1|TRBV4-1|NA
TGCGCCAGCAGCCCCTTCGGCTCAATGAACACTGAAGCTTTCTTT
CASSPFGSMNTEAFF
>TRBD1|TRBJ2-1|TRBV7-7|NA
TGTGCTAGCAGCCCGGGGACAGTCAATGAGCAGTTCTTC
CASSPGTVNEQFF
>TRBD1|TRBJ2-3|TRBV28|NA
TGTGCCAGCGAGGACAGGGGGCTTTATACGCAGTATTTT
CASEDRGLYTQYF
>NA|TRBJ1-3|TRBV29-1|NA
TGCAGCGTTCTTGAAACGACCGGAAACACCATATATTTT
CSVLETTGNTIYF
>TRBD2|TRBJ2-1|TRBV14|few
TGTGCCAGCAGCCAGGGAGCGGGAGGGCCGGTTGAGCAGTTCTTC
CASSQGAGGPVEQFF
>NA|TRBJ2-7|TRBV15|NA
TGTGCCACCAGCAGAGATAGCCGCGGGACGCCTAATTTC
CATSRDSRGTPNF
>NA|TRBJ1-2|TRBV28|NA
TGTGCCAGCAGTTTAGGGGTCGTCGGCTACACCTTC
CASSLGVVGYTF
>NA|TRBJ2-2|TRBV5-4|NA
TGTGCCAGCAGCTTGGGGCAGCCGAACACCGGGGAGCTGTTTTTT
CASSLGQPNTGELFF
>NA|TRBJ2-7|TRBV11-1|many
TGTGCCAGCAGCTTAGGAGGGGTTAGCGAGCAGTACTTC
CASSLGGVSEQYF
>TRBD2|TRBJ2-2|TRBV29-1|NA
TGCAGCGTGAGGCTTAGCGGGAGTGGGGGGACCGGGGAGCTGTTTTTT
CSVRLSGSGGTGELFF
>NA|TRBJ2-2|TRBV2|NA
TGTGCCAACGACAAGTTCGCGAACACCGGGGAGCTGTTTTTT
CANDKFANTGELFF
>TRBD1|TRBJ1-4|TRBV6-1|NA
TGTGCCAGCAGTGAAGGACAGGGGAGAGGGGAAAAACTGTTTTTT
CASSEGQGRGEKLFF
>NA|TRBJ2-3|TRBV27|NA
TGTGCCAGCAGTTTCACAACTCCCAGCACAGATACGCAGTATTTT
CASSFTTPSTDTQYF